One and the same sample provided the 25 T cell receptor beta chains below, sequenced in a study of blood T cell repertoires in COVID-19. The table came from immunoSEQ multiplex PCR; TCRdb's copy has only in-frame clones and leaves some out. The sample yields more than 85,000 clones, about 85% seen once. Sequenced sample: peripheral blood. The receptors here all came from a man in his 70s with acute or convalescent COVID-19.

This clone was found once. The chain joins TRBV5-4 to TRBJ2-7, with 7 bases aligning to TRBD1. Germline CDR1 is SGHNT and CDR2 is YYREEE (reference sequence). There are 14 residues in the CDR3. With 4 bases clipped from V and 7 bases from J, the junction kept 11 bases outside the gene matches. The CDR3 DNA is TGTGCCAGCAGCCGGCCGGGACAGTCGGGGGAGCAGTACTTC. This sequence encodes CASSRPGQSGEQYF. Full variable domain (rest looked up from reference TRBV5-4 and TRBJ2-7): ETGVTQSPTHLIKTRGQQVTLRCSSQSGHNTVSWYQQALGQGPQFIFQYYREEENGRGNFPPRFSGLQFPNYSSELNVNALELDDSALYLCASSRPGQSGEQYFGPGTRLTVT.

The chain is built from TRBV3-1 (or the pseudogene TRBV3-2) and TRBJ2-3; D perhaps matches TRBD2 (5 bases). Germline V gives CDR1 LGHDT, CDR2 YNNKEL (reference sequence). The CDR3 length is 15 residues. Between the trimmed V and J ends, which lost 1 base and 2 bases, there was a span of 10 bases. DNA of the CDR3: TGTGCCAGCAGCCAAGGCACTAGTTCCACAGATACGCAGTATTTT. Protein sequence: CASSQGTSSTDTQYF.

In its sample, this clone was seen a few times. The chain couples TRBV7-9 to TRBJ1-6, with unresolved D. The CDR3 runs 13 residues. Germline CDR1 is SEHNR and CDR2 is FQNEAQ (reference sequence). The V gene lost 1 base and the J gene lost 10 bases, with 8 bases spanning the gap. CDR3 coding DNA: TGTGCCAGCAGCTTAGGGGTAGCGTCACCCCTCCACTTT. Protein: CASSLGVASPLHF. The full variable domain, with the rest looked up from reference TRBV7-9 and TRBJ1-6, is DTGVSQNPRHKITKRGQNVTFRCDPISEHNRLYWYRQTLGQGPEFLTYFQNEAQLEKSRLLSDRFSAERPKGSFSTLEIQRTEQGDSAMYLCASSLGVASPLHFGNGTRLTVT.

The gene calls are TRBV2 and TRBJ1-2, with D uncertain. The V gene's germline CDR1 is SNHLY and CDR2 FYNNEI. CDR3 size: 13 residues. V lost 3 bases to trimming and J lost 3 bases, with 8 bases between them. This CDR3 is CASSEDGDYGYTF. DNA of the CDR3: TGTGCCAGCAGTGAGGACGGGGACTATGGCTACACCTTC.

The genes are TRBV15 and TRBJ1-2; D not certain. The ends were cut back, 0 bases at V and 1 base at J, with 6 bases in the middle. There are 14 residues in the CDR3. Germline lookup yields CDR1 LNHNV and CDR2 YYDKDF (reference sequence). For the CDR3, the DNA is TGTGCCACCAGCAGAGATTCCGGTAACTATGGCTACACCTTC. Protein: CATSRDSGNYGYTF.

V and J are TRBV3-1 (or the pseudogene TRBV3-2) and TRBJ1-5; D is perhaps TRBD1 (6 bases). The CDR3 consists of 14 residues. V shed 1 base and J shed 3 bases, with 7 bases lying between them. From germline, CDR1 is LGHDT and CDR2 YNNKEL (reference sequence). CDR3 in DNA: TGTGCCAGCAGCCAAGGGGGGCCCAATCAGCCCCAGCATTTT. It codes for CASSQGGPNQPQHF.

The V and J genes are TRBV18 and TRBJ2-7; possibly TRBD1 for D (6 bases). The CDR3 consists of 18 residues. Trimming pared 4 bases from V and 3 bases from J, leaving 25 bases between. Germline CDR1 reads KGHSH; CDR2 reads LQKENI. This CDR3 is CASSLQGTSPSTYYEQYF. The CDR3 DNA follows: TGTGCCAGCTCACTACAGGGTACGTCCCCCTCAACTTACTACGAGCAGTACTTC.

V usage is TRBV9 and J usage is TRBJ2-3, with TRBD2 as a possible D gene (7 bases). The CDR3 spans 17 residues. CDR1 SGDLS and CDR2 YYNGEE come from the germline V gene. Trimming took off 4 bases at V and 0 bases at J, with 18 bases between the two ends. The CDR3 sequence: CASSPLGGARSTDTQYF. The CDR3 DNA sequence: TGTGCCAGCAGCCCCCTAGGGGGGGCTCGAAGCACAGATACGCAGTATTTT.

The rearrangement uses TRBV15 and TRBJ2-6, with a tentative D call TRBD1 (6 bases). V was shortened by 0 bases and J by 0 bases, with 15 bases between the two germline ends. CDR3 length: 19 amino acids. The germline V gene encodes CDR1 LNHNV and CDR2 YYDKDF (reference sequence). For the CDR3, the DNA is TGTGCCACCAGCAGAGATCTCAGGGCAGGGGTCTCTGGGGCCAACGTCCTGACTTTC. Its protein is CATSRDLRAGVSGANVLTF. The full variable domain, its missing parts supplied by reference TRBV15 and TRBJ2-6, is DAMVIQNPRYQVTQFGKPVTLSCSQTLNHNVMYWYQQKSSQAPKLLFHYYDKDFNNEADTPDNFQSRRPNTSFCFLDIRSPGLGDTAMYLCATSRDLRAGVSGANVLTFGAGSRLTVL.

CDR3 in amino acids: CASSLGRGAETQYF. CDR3 DNA: TGCGCCAGCAGCTTGGGCCGGGGGGCGGAGACCCAGTACTTC. V and J are TRBV5-1 and TRBJ2-5; possible D gene TRBD2, 7 bases. Germline CDR1 reads SGHRS; CDR2 reads YFSETQ. Trimming stripped 0 bases from V and 5 bases from J, with 11 bases between. The CDR3 runs 14 residues.

This sequence joins TRBV25-1 and TRBJ1-2; perhaps TRBD1 as D (6 bases). The CDR3 extends over 14 amino acids. The V end was cut by 6 bases, the J end by 4 bases, with 15 bases between. Germline V lookup: CDR1 MGHDK, CDR2 SYGVNS. In nucleotides, the CDR3 is TGTGCCAGCAGAGGTTCAGGGGAAATCTATGGCTACACCTTC. It codes for CASRGSGEIYGYTF.

The rearrangement links TRBV5-4 to TRBJ1-3; D is unclear. Looked up from germline, CDR1 is SGHNT and CDR2 is YYREEE (reference sequence). This CDR3 contains 14 residues. V lost 3 bases to trimming and J lost 0 bases, with 7 bases between them. CDR3 in amino acids: CASSSRGSGNTIYF. CDR3 DNA sequence: TGTGCCAGCAGCTCCCGAGGCTCTGGAAACACCATATATTTT. Combining the CDR3 with reference TRBV5-4 and TRBJ1-3 gives the whole variable domain ETGVTQSPTHLIKTRGQQVTLRCSSQSGHNTVSWYQQALGQGPQFIFQYYREEENGRGNFPPRFSGLQFPNYSSELNVNALELDDSALYLCASSSRGSGNTIYFGEGSWLTVV.

The sample holds one count of this clone. This chain joins TRBV6-5 and TRBJ1-1; the match to TRBD1 covers 7 bases. The CDR3 extends over 12 amino acids. After removal of 5 bases from V and 8 bases from J, the junction contained 5 bases not matched to a gene. Germline-derived CDR1 and CDR2 are MNHEY and SVGAGI. In DNA form, the CDR3 reads TGTGCCAGCAGTCAGGCGACAGGGGAAGCTTTCTTT. It encodes CASSQATGEAFF.

V is TRBV29-1 and J is TRBJ2-7; TRBD1 matches at 10 bases. The CDR3 is made up of 16 amino acids. J was trimmed by 4 bases and V by 0 bases; bases with no gene match: 9. Per germline, CDR1 SQVTM and CDR2 ANQGSEA. The CDR3 DNA reads TGCAGCGTTGAAGAAGAAGGGCGGACAGGGGGATACGAGCAGTACTTC. It codes for CSVEEEGRTGGYEQYF.

The chain links TRBV28 to TRBJ1-2; 9 bases match TRBD1. Losses at the gene ends were 5 bases for V and 7 bases for J; bases not matched to a gene: 5. CDR1 is MDHEN and CDR2 is SYDVKM in the germline V gene. The CDR3 is 13 residues long. The CDR3 region is CASSVTGGVGYTF. The CDR3 DNA sequence: TGTGCCAGCAGTGTTACAGGGGGCGTTGGCTACACCTTC.

CDR3 protein: CASRQDRGYGYTF. The CDR3 DNA follows: TGTGCCAGCCGCCAGGACAGGGGATATGGCTACACCTTC. The chain uses TRBV7-8 and TRBJ1-2; 9 positions match TRBD1. Germline CDR1 reads SGHVS; CDR2 reads FQNEAQ. Losses at the gene ends were 8 bases for V and 5 bases for J; bases not matched to a gene: 6. This CDR3 has 13 residues. Full variable domain (remainder filled in from reference TRBV7-8 and TRBJ1-2): GAGVSQSPRYKVAKRGQDVALRCDPISGHVSLFWYQQALGQGPEFLTYFQNEAQLDKSGLPSDRFFAERPEGSVSTLKIQRTQQEDSAVYLCASRQDRGYGYTFGSGTRLTVV.

The chain uses TRBV19 and TRBJ1-2, with D tentatively TRBD1 (5 bases). The CDR3 runs to 15 residues. Germline CDR1 reads LNHDA; CDR2 reads SQIVND (reference sequence). Trimming took off 4 bases at V and 0 bases at J, with 12 bases between the two ends. CDR3 sequence: CASSTRQRSNYGYTF. The CDR3 DNA reads as TGTGCCAGTAGTACCCGACAGAGATCTAACTATGGCTACACCTTC. Filled out from reference TRBV19 and TRBJ1-2, the complete variable domain reads DGGITQSPKYLFRKEGQNVTLSCEQNLNHDAMYWYRQDPGQGLRLIYYSQIVNDFQKGDIAEGYSVSREKKESFPLTVTSAQKNPTAFYLCASSTRQRSNYGYTFGSGTRLTVV.

The chain recombines TRBV3-1 (or the pseudogene TRBV3-2) with TRBJ1-6; D uncertain. The CDR3 is made up of 17 amino acids. Trimming shortened V by 0 bases and J by 7 bases, and 16 bases separated the two germline ends. Germline V gives CDR1 LGHDT, CDR2 YNNKEL (reference sequence). CDR3 sequence reads: CASSQDTLARINSPLHF. In DNA, the CDR3 is TGTGCCAGCAGCCAAGATACGTTGGCCAGAATCAATTCACCCCTCCACTTT.

The rearrangement uses TRBV18 and TRBJ1-6; a weak D match, TRBD1 (6 bases). V lost 2 bases and J lost 4, with 9 bases in between. The CDR3 loop spans 15 amino acids. CDR1 is KGHSH, CDR2 LQKENI, per germline. CDR3 sequence reads: CASSPGGRYNSPLHF. The CDR3 nucleotides are TGTGCCAGCTCACCAGGGGGCAGATATAATTCACCCCTCCACTTT.

The chain uses TRBV5-6 and TRBJ1-2, with TRBD1 matching 7 bases. Per the germline V gene, CDR1 is SGHDT and CDR2 is YYEEEE. This CDR3 region has 16 residues. The trim removed 2 bases at V and 0 bases at J, leaving 7 bases unmatched. In DNA, the CDR3 is TGTGCCAGCAGCTTAACTTGGACAGGTACTAACTATGGCTACACCTTC. Translation: CASSLTWTGTNYGYTF. Based on the CDR3 plus reference TRBV5-6 and TRBJ1-2, the full variable domain is DAGVTQSPTHLIKTRGQQVTLRCSPKSGHDTVSWYQQALGQGPQFIFQYYEEEERQRGNFPDRFSGHQFPNYSSELNVNALLLGDSALYLCASSLTWTGTNYGYTFGSGTRLTVV.

The chain joins TRBV6-5 to TRBJ1-3, with TRBD1 identical over 11 bases. In germline, CDR1 is MNHEY, CDR2 SVGAGI. CDR3 length: 13 residues. With 9 bases clipped from V and 8 bases from J, the junction kept 6 bases outside the gene matches. CDR3 residues: CASWTGGVDTIYF. Here the CDR3 DNA reads TGTGCCAGTTGGACAGGGGGCGTGGACACCATATATTTT.

The chain combines TRBV4-1 with TRBJ2-2, with D perhaps matching TRBD2 (6 bases). The CDR3 totals 17 residues. CDR1 and CDR2 (germline): MGHRA, YSYEKL. V dropped 1 base and J dropped 4 bases, with 16 bases sitting between them. CDR3 sequence reads: CASSQVRGYAFTGELFF. CDR3 bases: TGCGCCAGCAGCCAAGTGCGGGGCTACGCTTTCACCGGGGAGCTGTTTTTT.

This chain uses TRBV2 with TRBJ1-6; possibly TRBD1 for D (6 bases). This CDR3 contains 18 residues. Germline CDR1 reads SNHLY; CDR2 reads FYNNEI. V shed 6 bases and J shed 6 bases, with 24 bases lying between them. CDR3 sequence: CASSVQSTGYLGNSPLHF. The CDR3, as DNA: TGTGCCAGCAGCGTTCAATCTACAGGGTACTTGGGTAATTCACCCCTCCACTTT.

The J gene is TRBJ1-2, the V gene TRBV5-4, with 7 bases fitting TRBD1. Germline-derived CDR1 and CDR2 are SGHNT and YYREEE (reference sequence). The CDR3 totals 15 residues. With 0 bases clipped from V and 5 bases from J, the junction kept 7 bases outside the gene matches. CDR3 coding DNA: TGTGCCAGCAGCTTGGTTGGACAGGAAAGTTATGGCTACACCTTC. Translation gives CASSLVGQESYGYTF.

V and J are TRBV30 and TRBJ1-5, with D tentatively TRBD1 (5 bases). The germline gives CDR1 GTSNPN, CDR2 SVGIG (reference sequence). CDR3 length: 13 amino acids. V lost 8 bases, J lost 11 bases, and 22 bases lay in between. The CDR3 loop is CAAGTGFLGAQHF. Here the CDR3 DNA reads TGTGCCGCCGGGACTGGGTTTTTGGGGGCCCAGCATTTT.